This entry lists 27 T cell receptor beta chains sequenced from one sample in a study of T-cell memory formation after mild COVID-19. From the 5' RACE reads, TCRdb called clonotypes with MiXCR, one entry per CDR3 protein. Of about 560,000 distinct CDR3 sequences listed, roughly 17% are singletons. The specimen was PBMCs or a T cell subset sorted from them (not recorded which). The receptors were gathered from an adult woman who had mild COVID-19 (a few samples of this study predate the infection). Cell type and time point are not known.

The chain links TRBV20-1 to TRBJ2-1; D is uncertain. This CDR3 has 13 residues. Germline V CDR1 and CDR2: DFQATT, SNEGSKA (reference sequence). V was shortened by 2 bases and J by 5 bases, with 10 bases between the two germline ends. CDR3 amino acids: CSARLWQNNEQFF. The CDR3 DNA reads as TGCAGTGCTAGACTGTGGCAAAACAATGAGCAGTTCTTC.

This clonotype showed up just a few times. V gene TRBV12-3 or TRBV12-4 combines with J gene TRBJ2-2; TRBD2 matches 11 bases. The CDR3 extends over 15 amino acids. The V and J ends lost 6 bases and 5 bases, in that order; junction bases with no gene match: 5. The CDR3 is CASSPLAGGTGELFF. The CDR3 nucleotides read TGTGCCAGCAGCCCCTTAGCGGGAGGGACCGGGGAGCTGTTTTTT.

This clonotype occurred many times. The chain combines TRBV7-3 with TRBJ2-7, with D perhaps given as TRBD1 or TRBD2 (5 bases each). The CDR3 is made up of 13 amino acids. Trimming stripped 4 bases from V and 7 bases from J, with 14 bases between. Per germline, CDR1 SGHTA and CDR2 FQGTGA. The chain's CDR3 is CASSSGAREEQYF. The CDR3 DNA reads TGTGCCAGCAGCTCCGGGGCCAGGGAAGAGCAGTACTTC.

This clonotype was detected only a few times. V gene TRBV29-1 combines with J gene TRBJ2-1; D is unclear. V was shortened by 0 bases and J by 7 bases, with 16 bases between the two germline ends. The germline CDR1 and CDR2 sequences are SQVTM and ANQGSEA. This CDR3 comprises 15 residues. DNA of the CDR3: TGCAGCGTTGAAGATGAGAGGAGTTACGTGAATGAGCAGTTCTTC. Its translation: CSVEDERSYVNEQFF.

Only a few counts were recorded for this clonotype. The V gene is TRBV28, the J gene TRBJ2-4; 10 positions agree with TRBD2. Trimming cost V 2 bases and J 5 bases; bases outside gene matches: 3. CDR1 MDHEN and CDR2 SYDVKM come from the germline V gene. The length of the CDR3 is 15 residues. This CDR3 reads CASSLTSGIQNIQYF. The CDR3 coding sequence is TGTGCCAGCAGTTTAACTAGCGGGATCCAAAACATTCAGTACTTC.

J is TRBJ2-7 and V is TRBV20-1, with 8 nucleotides matching TRBD1. This CDR3 has 14 residues. Germline V CDR1 and CDR2: DFQATT, SNEGSKA (reference sequence). J gave up 5 bases and V 3 bases, and 9 bases lay outside the gene matches. The CDR3 bases are TGCAGTGCTAGGGATCGGGACAGGCTGAACGAGCAGTACTTC. This sequence encodes CSARDRDRLNEQYF.

The gene calls are TRBV10-3 and TRBJ1-1; D call uncertain. Germline lookup yields CDR1 ENHRY and CDR2 SYGVKD. V was shortened by 2 bases and J by 2 bases, with 12 bases between the two germline ends. The length of the CDR3 is 15 residues. The chain's CDR3 is CAISEKGGDNTEAFF. The CDR3, as DNA: TGTGCCATCAGTGAGAAGGGCGGAGATAACACTGAAGCTTTCTTT.

This clonotype was observed a few times. The chain has TRBV7-9 and TRBJ2-1, with TRBD2 matching 8 bases. The CDR3 sequence is 15 residues long. Germline lookup yields CDR1 SEHNR and CDR2 FQNEAQ (reference sequence). V shed 2 bases and J 3 bases; nucleotides not matched to a gene: 3. The CDR3 bases are TGTGCCAGCAGCTTACCGGGACTAGGCTACAATGAGCAGTTCTTC. The encoded protein is CASSLPGLGYNEQFF.

This clonotype was observed a handful of times. The V gene is TRBV20-1, the J gene TRBJ2-5; D gene unclear. From germline, CDR1 is DFQATT and CDR2 SNEGSKA (reference sequence). The length of the CDR3 is 12 residues. The V gene lost 2 bases and the J gene lost 1 base, with 5 bases spanning the gap. CDR3 sequence reads: CSARHFQETQYF. CDR3 bases: TGCAGTGCTAGACACTTCCAAGAGACCCAGTACTTC.

CDR3 loop: CAISTRDPREGTEAFF. In nucleotides, the CDR3 is TGTGCCATCAGTACCAGGGACCCGCGGGAGGGCACTGAAGCTTTCTTT. The chain is built from TRBV10-3 and TRBJ1-1, with D perhaps TRBD1 (5 bases). The CDR3 extends over 16 amino acids. From germline, CDR1 is ENHRY and CDR2 SYGVKD. V was cut by 5 bases and J by 4 bases, with 20 bases left in between.

V and J are TRBV6-2 or TRBV6-3 and TRBJ2-3; 10 nucleotides line up with TRBD2. The CDR3 totals 16 residues. The V segment lost 6 bases and the J segment 1 base; nucleotides outside the gene matches: 7. From germline, CDR1 is MNHEY and CDR2 SVGEGT. CDR3 sequence: CASRPLSGGGTDTQYF. Written as DNA, the CDR3 is TGTGCCAGCAGACCCCTGAGCGGGGGGGGCACAGATACGCAGTATTTT.

At least ten counts were recorded for this clonotype. The gene calls are TRBV7-9 and TRBJ2-6; D is undetermined. Per germline, CDR1 SEHNR and CDR2 FQNEAQ (reference sequence). The ends were cut back, 3 bases at V and 0 bases at J, with 3 bases in the middle. This CDR3 is built from 14 residues. The CDR3 loop is CASSLGSGANVLTF. As DNA, the CDR3 is TGTGCCAGCAGCTTGGGCTCTGGGGCCAACGTCCTGACTTTC.

The chain combines TRBV3-1 with TRBJ1-2; no firm D call. V lost 1 base and J 5 bases, leaving 14 bases between the germline ends. There are 15 residues in the CDR3. The germline gives CDR1 LGHDT, CDR2 YNNKEL (reference sequence). CDR3: CASSQAVGKVYGYTF. CDR3 coding DNA: TGTGCCAGCAGCCAAGCGGTGGGAAAGGTATATGGCTACACCTTC.

The CDR3 coding sequence is TGTGCCAGCAGCCCTCGCCCGCTGACTAGCGGGGCCGTCGAGCTGTTTTTT. Translated, it gives CASSPRPLTSGAVELFF. J is TRBJ2-2 and V is TRBV7-9, with 11 bases matching TRBD2. J was trimmed by 11 bases and V by 5 bases; bases with no gene match: 16. The CDR3 length is 17 residues. Germline loops: CDR1 SEHNR, CDR2 FQNEAQ (reference sequence).

This rearrangement joins TRBV10-3 to TRBJ1-2, with a tentative D call TRBD1 (6 bases). CDR3 length equals 14 residues. Germline assignment: CDR1 ENHRY and CDR2 SYGVKD. V lost 10 bases and J 6 bases, leaving 21 bases between the germline ends. The CDR3 is CATRTASDYHGYTF. DNA of the CDR3: TGTGCCACCCGGACAGCTTCGGACTACCATGGCTACACCTTC.

The rearrangement uses TRBV5-1 and TRBJ2-1, with TRBD2 as a possible D gene (5 bases). Germline CDR1 and CDR2: SGHRS and YFSETQ. CDR3 size: 14 residues. Trimming took 7 bases from V and 2 from J, leaving 13 bases between them. The DNA of the CDR3 is TGCGCCAGCTCAGCGGACGGGACCTACAATGAGCAGTTCTTC. Translation gives CASSADGTYNEQFF.

This clonotype was recorded a few times. The chain combines TRBV30 with TRBJ2-7; TRBD1 matches at 9 bases. V dropped 2 bases and J dropped 6; count of bases not matched to a gene: 5. The CDR3 spans 13 residues. The germline V gene has CDR1 GTSNPN and CDR2 SVGIG (reference sequence). In nucleotides, the CDR3 is TGTGCCTGGAGTTGGACAGGGGAGGGCGAGCAGTACTTC. It specifies CAWSWTGEGEQYF.

The rearrangement joins TRBV6-2 or TRBV6-3 to TRBJ2-3, with 7 bases that match TRBD1. This CDR3 contains 16 residues. Trimming took 5 bases from V and 6 from J; bases not matched to a gene: 14. In germline, CDR1 is MNHEY, CDR2 SVGEGT. CDR3 coding DNA: TGTGCCAGCAGTCACCGAGGGGCAGGGGGATGGGATACGCAGTATTTT. It specifies CASSHRGAGGWDTQYF.

This clonotype was seen only a few times. The genes are TRBV20-1 and TRBJ2-4, with a weak D call TRBD1 (5 bases). Germline V gives CDR1 DFQATT, CDR2 SNEGSKA (reference sequence). V was cut by 3 bases and J by 0 bases, with 15 bases left in between. This CDR3 has 16 amino acids. The CDR3 here is CSASSRRAQAKNIQYF. In DNA, the CDR3 is TGCAGTGCTAGTTCCCGCAGGGCGCAAGCCAAAAACATTCAGTACTTC.

About this clonotype: A junction boundary mismatches the germline segment, possibly from a read error. This sequence joins TRBV7-7 and TRBJ2-5; 10 nucleotides agree with TRBD2. Per germline, CDR1 SSHAT and CDR2 FNYEAQ (reference sequence). This CDR3 is 15 amino acids long. As DNA, the CDR3 is TGTGCTAGCAGCTCGACTAGCGGGCACCAAGAGACCCAGTACTTC. This encodes CASSSTSGHQETQYF. The whole variable domain, remainder taken from reference TRBV7-7 and TRBJ2-5, is GAGVSQSPRYKVTKRGQDVTLRCDPISSHATLYWYQQALGQGPEFLTYFNYEAQPDKSGLPSDRFSAERPEGSISTLTIQRTEQRDSAMYRCASSSTSGHQETQYFGPGTRLLVL.

The chain joins TRBV21-1 to TRBJ2-1; TRBD2 reflects the table's D call only, with no check against the DNA. TRBV21-1 is a known pseudogene. This CDR3 has 20 amino acids. The DNA of the CDR3 is TGTGCCAGCAGCAAAGAGTCGAGGACTAGCGGGAGGCCCTCAGTAGATGAGCAGTTCTTC. This encodes CASSKESRTSGRPSVDEQFF.

This chain joins TRBV6-2 or TRBV6-3 and TRBJ2-1, with 8 positions matching TRBD1. The CDR3 runs 14 residues. Trimming cost V 2 bases and J 7 bases; bases outside gene matches: 4. CDR1 and CDR2 from the germline V gene are MNHEY and SVGEGT. This CDR3 reads CASSYMDRANEQFF. In DNA form, the CDR3 reads TGTGCCAGCAGTTACATGGACAGGGCTAATGAGCAGTTCTTC.

J is TRBJ1-1 and V is TRBV29-1; 8 nucleotides align to TRBD1. Germline CDR1 and CDR2: SQVTM and ANQGSEA. V trimming: 5 bases; J trimming: 1 base; junction bases outside the gene matches: 3. The CDR3 spans 13 residues. This CDR3 reads CSVIQGGNTEAFF. CDR3 in DNA: TGCAGCGTTATACAGGGGGGGAACACTGAAGCTTTCTTT.

Only a few counts were recorded for this clonotype. The chain joins TRBV25-1 to TRBJ1-5; tentatively, D is TRBD1 (5 bases). CDR3 size: 15 residues. The ends were cut back, 11 bases at V and 0 bases at J, with 17 bases in the middle. Germline CDR1 is MGHDK and CDR2 is SYGVNS. CDR3 loop: CAALGGHHSNQPQHF. The DNA of the CDR3 is TGTGCCGCCCTCGGGGGTCACCATAGCAATCAGCCCCAGCATTTT.

This clonotype came up a few times. The chain recombines TRBV19 with TRBJ2-2, with D perhaps matching TRBD2 (7 bases). Per the germline V gene, CDR1 is LNHDA and CDR2 is SQIVND (reference sequence). V was trimmed by 3 bases and J by 7 bases, leaving 18 bases between them. This CDR3 spans 16 amino acids. CDR3 protein: CASSMEGLRGRGELFF. In nucleotides, the CDR3 is TGTGCCAGTAGTATGGAGGGTTTGCGGGGGCGCGGGGAGCTGTTTTTT.

The V and J genes are TRBV6-5 and TRBJ2-7; 11 nucleotides align to TRBD2. Germline assignment: CDR1 MNHEY and CDR2 SVGAGI. The CDR3 runs to 15 residues. V gave up 3 bases and J gave up 6 bases; unmatched junction bases: 7. The chain's CDR3 is CASSYSWLAGGEQYF. The CDR3 nucleotides are TGTGCCAGCAGTTATTCTTGGCTAGCGGGAGGCGAGCAGTACTTC.

This chain connects TRBV3-1 to TRBJ2-3; no clear D. CDR3 length equals 14 residues. Germline V lookup: CDR1 LGHDT, CDR2 YNNKEL (reference sequence). Deletions cut 4 bases from V and 6 bases from J, with 14 bases between. In DNA form, the CDR3 reads TGTGCCAGCAGCCGTATCTCGGGTAGGGATACGCAGTATTTT. The encoded protein is CASSRISGRDTQYF.